This entry lists 23 T cell receptor beta chains sequenced from one sample in a study of identifying expanded T cells in peripheral blood. Here immunoSEQ multiplex PCR was the method, and the copy in TCRdb shows in-frame clones only, minus some. Among about 100,000 clones listed, 70% to 90% were seen once. The sequencing sample was made of blood. The receptors here all came from a person aged 18-70 years in good health.

The chain employs TRBV5-1 and TRBJ2-2; no clear D. The CDR3 has 11 amino acids. CDR1 and CDR2 from the germline V gene are SGHRS and YFSETQ. Deletions cut 4 bases from V and 5 bases from J, with 3 bases between. The CDR3 protein is CASSRTGELFF. In nucleotides, the CDR3 is TGCGCCAGCAGCCGTACCGGGGAGCTGTTTTTT.

This clone occurred many times. V is TRBV4-2 and J is TRBJ2-7; 10 positions match TRBD2. V lost 1 base and J lost 2; bases outside the gene matches: 5. Germline loops: CDR1 LGHNA, CDR2 YNFKEQ. The CDR3 extends over 16 amino acids. Here the CDR3 reads CASSQGGSGGAYEQYF. In DNA form, the CDR3 reads TGTGCCAGCAGCCAAGGAGGAAGCGGGGGGGCCTACGAGCAGTACTTC.

The rearrangement links TRBV4-2 to TRBJ2-5; D is possibly TRBD1 (5 bases). The germline V gene encodes CDR1 LGHNA and CDR2 YNFKEQ. The CDR3 totals 16 residues. Trimming left V 2 bases short and J 1 base short, with 14 bases between. The CDR3 coding sequence is TGTGCCAGCAGCCAACACCAAGGGGTGTCCCAAGAGACCCAGTACTTC. Translating gives CASSQHQGVSQETQYF.

The chain recombines TRBV4-3 with TRBJ2-1; 7 nucleotides agree with TRBD2. Germline CDR1 is LGHNA and CDR2 is YSLEER. The CDR3 runs to 16 residues. Trimming cost V 0 bases and J 2 bases; bases outside gene matches: 4. The CDR3 DNA sequence: TGCGCCAGCAGCCAAGAGATGGGGGGGGCCTACAATGAGCAGTTCTTC. Its protein is CASSQEMGGAYNEQFF.

This chain links TRBV18 with TRBJ1-2; tentative D call: TRBD1 (5 bases). Trimming removed 6 bases from V and 3 bases from J, with 20 bases in between. Germline-derived CDR1 and CDR2 are KGHSH and LQKENI. CDR3 length: 16 residues. CDR3 nucleotide sequence: TGTGCCAGCTCCTCTTTCACGAGGCGGGGGGACTATGGCTACACCTTC. Translating gives CASSSFTRRGDYGYTF.

This sequence joins TRBV9 and TRBJ2-2, with a weak D call TRBD1 (6 bases). The CDR3 has 17 amino acids. CDR1 SGDLS and CDR2 YYNGEE come from the germline V gene. With 1 base removed from V and 4 bases from J, the gap between germline ends came to 17 bases. The CDR3 here is CASSVSPRDRSTGELFF. CDR3 nucleotide sequence: TGTGCCAGCAGCGTATCCCCCCGTGACAGGTCCACCGGGGAGCTGTTTTTT.

This chain joins TRBV7-2 and TRBJ2-7; possible D gene TRBD1, 6 bases. V gave up 2 bases and J gave up 3 bases, with 11 bases separating them. CDR1 and CDR2 from the germline V gene are SGHTA and FQGNSA. The CDR3 extends over 14 amino acids. The CDR3 DNA reads TGTGCCAGCAGCTTAAGCAGGGGCCACTACGAGCAGTACTTC. It specifies CASSLSRGHYEQYF.

V usage is TRBV20-1 and J usage is TRBJ1-3; D call uncertain. The germline gives CDR1 DFQATT, CDR2 SNEGSKA (reference sequence). The CDR3 loop spans 11 amino acids. V shed 2 bases and J shed 6 bases, with 5 bases lying between them. The CDR3 loop reads CSARPVNTIYF. The CDR3 DNA sequence: TGCAGTGCTAGACCTGTAAACACCATATATTTT.

The gene calls are TRBV4-2 and TRBJ2-2; unclear D gene. The CDR3 has 17 residues. V gave up 5 bases and J gave up 0 bases, with 16 bases separating them. Germline loops: CDR1 LGHNA, CDR2 YNFKEQ. CDR3 amino acids: CASSFPRAGTNTGELFF. CDR3 bases: TGTGCCAGCAGCTTTCCCCGCGCAGGAACGAACACCGGGGAGCTGTTTTTT.

V usage is TRBV6-5 and J usage is TRBJ1-5; the D gene is possibly TRBD1 (6 bases). CDR1 and CDR2 (germline): MNHEY, SVGAGI. CDR3 length equals 11 residues. V was pared by 5 bases and J by 9 bases, with 8 bases between. CDR3 region: CASSMTGPQHF. CDR3 coding DNA: TGTGCCAGCAGTATGACAGGGCCCCAGCATTTT.

The chain couples TRBV5-4 to TRBJ2-7; D is possibly TRBD1 (6 bases). The ends were cut back, 4 bases at V and 2 bases at J, with 10 bases in the middle. CDR1 and CDR2 from the germline V gene are SGHNT and YYREEE (reference sequence). The CDR3 extends over 13 amino acids. In nucleotides, the CDR3 is TGTGCCAGCAGCCCTGGGGGCACCTACGAGCAGTACTTC. The encoded protein is CASSPGGTYEQYF.

This clone is a singleton in its sample. The chain couples TRBV10-2 to TRBJ2-1, with D possibly being TRBD2 (7 bases). V was pared by 5 bases and J by 10 bases, with 21 bases between. Per the germline V gene, CDR1 is WSHSY and CDR2 is SAAADI. This CDR3 is 15 amino acids long. CDR3 in DNA: TGCGCCAGCAGTAAAAGGACAGCCTACGGGGGGGAGCAGTTCTTC. Residues: CASSKRTAYGGEQFF.

The table lists this clone with a few counts. The chain recombines TRBV2 with TRBJ2-7; D is perhaps TRBD1 (6 bases). The length of the CDR3 is 14 residues. Germline V CDR1 and CDR2: SNHLY, FYNNEI. Trimming pared 5 bases from V and 3 bases from J, leaving 14 bases between. CDR3 loop: CASSITGHNYEQYF. The CDR3 DNA is TGTGCCAGCAGTATCACGGGACACAACTACGAGCAGTACTTC.

The J gene is TRBJ2-7, the V gene TRBV4-3; D uncertain. Germline values: CDR1 LGHNA, CDR2 YSLEER. V shed 9 bases and J shed 13 bases, with 19 bases lying between them. The CDR3 loop spans 11 amino acids. The CDR3, as DNA: TGCGCCAGGGACCCTGGAGTGGGCCGTTACTTC. As protein: CARDPGVGRYF.

This chain joins TRBV6-6 and TRBJ1-2; 8 positions agree with TRBD1. J lost 5 bases, V lost 0 bases, and 5 bases had no gene match. Germline V gives CDR1 MNHNY, CDR2 SVGAGI (reference sequence). The CDR3 loop spans 15 amino acids. The CDR3 DNA follows: TGTGCCAGCAGTTACTCGGACAGGGTGCCATATGGCTACACCTTC. Translating it yields CASSYSDRVPYGYTF.

The chain employs TRBV10-3 and TRBJ2-7; no clear D. The CDR3 extends over 13 amino acids. CDR1 is ENHRY and CDR2 is SYGVKD in the germline V gene. V lost 0 bases and J 12 bases, leaving 15 bases between the germline ends. The CDR3: CAISESIYTGRYF. The CDR3 nucleotides read TGTGCCATCAGTGAGTCAATCTACACCGGAAGGTACTTC.

The CDR3 DNA sequence: TGTGCCAGCAACCCCGGGGGGGAGACCCAGTACTTC. Its translation is CASNPGGETQYF. The genes are TRBV6-6 and TRBJ2-5; 7 positions match TRBD2. The CDR3 length is 12 residues. V shed 7 bases and J 5 bases; nucleotides not matched to a gene: 4. Germline values: CDR1 MNHNY, CDR2 SVGAGI (reference sequence).

This clone was seen only once. The rearrangement uses TRBV6-6 and TRBJ1-1; D gene ambiguous. The germline V gene encodes CDR1 MNHNY and CDR2 SVGAGI (reference sequence). The CDR3 sequence is 14 residues long. Trimming took off 6 bases at V and 4 bases at J, with 15 bases between the two ends. CDR3: CASRPGTWGTEAFF. Here the CDR3 DNA reads TGTGCCAGCAGGCCGGGTACCTGGGGCACTGAAGCTTTCTTT.

This clone was seen a few times. The chain is built from TRBV7-9 and TRBJ2-5, with a weak D call TRBD2 (7 bases). CDR1 is SEHNR and CDR2 is FQNEAQ in the germline V gene (reference sequence). The CDR3 totals 13 residues. Trimming stripped 6 bases from V and 5 bases from J, with 13 bases between. The CDR3 sequence is CASSWGGRETQYF. In nucleotides, the CDR3 is TGTGCCAGCAGTTGGGGGGGCCGGGAGACCCAGTACTTC. Full variable domain (missing parts from reference TRBV7-9 and TRBJ2-5): DTGVSQNPRHKITKRGQNVTFRCDPISEHNRLYWYRQTLGQGPEFLTYFQNEAQLEKSRLLSDRFSAERPKGSFSTLEIQRTEQGDSAMYLCASSWGGRETQYFGPGTRLLVL.

The chain recombines TRBV28 with TRBJ2-7; 10 bases fit TRBD1. This CDR3 spans 16 amino acids. The trim removed 6 bases at V and 2 bases at J, leaving 10 bases unmatched. The germline CDR1 and CDR2 sequences are MDHEN and SYDVKM. The CDR3 DNA sequence: TGTGCCAGCAGCTCTGTCAAGGACAGGGGGACCTACGAGCAGTACTTC. Protein sequence: CASSSVKDRGTYEQYF.

The chain couples TRBV7-9 to TRBJ2-7; D gene unclear. This CDR3 is 12 amino acids long. From germline, CDR1 is SEHNR and CDR2 FQNEAQ (reference sequence). Trimming shortened V by 5 bases and J by 1 base, and 6 bases separated the two germline ends. CDR3 in amino acids: CASSRLSYEQYF. Written as DNA, the CDR3 is TGTGCCAGCAGCCGACTTTCCTACGAGCAGTACTTC.

The chain joins TRBV6-5 to TRBJ2-7, with a tentative D call TRBD1 (5 bases). The CDR3 loop spans 14 amino acids. CDR1 is MNHEY and CDR2 is SVGAGI in the germline V gene. Between the trimmed V and J ends, which lost 0 bases and 3 bases, there was a span of 9 bases. Here the CDR3 reads CASSYSGVGYEQYF. The DNA for the CDR3 is TGTGCCAGCAGTTACTCAGGGGTGGGCTACGAGCAGTACTTC.

On this clone: The same CDR3 also results from other DNA sequences found in this sample. V usage is TRBV4-3 and J usage is TRBJ2-7, with 14 nucleotides matching TRBD2. The ends lost 0 bases at V and 2 bases at J; junction bases unmatched: 9. Germline CDR1 is LGHNA and CDR2 is YSLEER. CDR3 length: 19 residues. As DNA, the CDR3 is TGCGCCAGCAGCCAAGAATCGGGCGGGACTAGCGGGGGTACCTACGAGCAGTACTTC. Translation: CASSQESGGTSGGTYEQYF.